Each of the 4 T cell receptor beta chains below was sequenced from the same sample in a study of beta chain features in type 1 diabetes (dated by TCRdb to 2017 to 2018). What these receptors recognize is not known. Overall results and qualifications from the work: A moderate but significant shortening of TCRB CDR3 length was observed in type 1 diabetes patients in all four CD4+ subsets.

The library relied on the immunoSEQ multiplex PCR assay. The entire amount of isolated RNA was reverse transcribed using the High Capacity cDNA Reverse Transcription Kit, so the sequenced TCRB transcripts were expressed ones. In its TCRdb copy, this immuneACCESS table keeps in-frame sequences only and misses some clones. Where compared with another copy, unresolved V genes explain less than half of these, and the others have no known cause. This sample lists 550,000 to 850,000 clones; roughly an eighth were detected once. The ten largest clones capture 0.02% to 0.025% of the sample. Sequenced material: naive CD4+ T cells from blood. The cell subset or site label of this sample denotes: true naive CD4+ T cells. These receptors were taken from a man between 18 and 35 years old with type 1 diabetes.

In its sample, this clone was seen a few times. The genes are TRBV30 and TRBJ1-3, with D possibly matching TRBD1 (5 bases). The ends were cut back, 2 bases at V and 1 base at J, with 12 bases in the middle. There are 15 residues in the CDR3. Germline CDR1 and CDR2: GTSNPN and SVGIG (reference sequence). CDR3 bases: TGTGCCTGGAGTTGGGCAGGGAAATCTGGAAACACCATATATTTT. Translating gives CAWSWAGKSGNTIYF.

V is TRBV10-3 and J is TRBJ1-5; 9 positions match TRBD1. Per the germline V gene, CDR1 is ENHRY and CDR2 is SYGVKD. V lost 4 bases, J lost 7 bases, and 11 bases stayed unmatched. CDR3 size: 16 residues. CDR3 sequence (DNA): TGTGCCATCAGTGGCGGACAACAGGGGGCAAGGCAGCCCCAGCATTTT. It translates to CAISGGQQGARQPQHF.

This clone was recorded a few times. The rearrangement uses TRBV6-6 and TRBJ1-1; D is ambiguous. Germline V gene lookup returns CDR1 MNHNY and CDR2 SVGAGI (reference sequence). The CDR3 is 13 amino acids. Deletions cut 6 bases from V and 4 bases from J, with 12 bases between. The CDR3: CASSLASGTEAFF. CDR3 in DNA: TGTGCCAGCAGCCTTGCGTCGGGCACTGAAGCTTTCTTT.

The gene calls are TRBV28 and TRBJ2-6; a weak D match, TRBD2 (5 bases). V dropped 4 bases and J dropped 0 bases, with 7 bases sitting between them. The CDR3 extends over 15 amino acids. Germline values: CDR1 MDHEN, CDR2 SYDVKM. In DNA, the CDR3 is TGTGCCAGCAGTTCGGGGAGCTCTGGGGCCAACGTCCTGACTTTC. Its protein is CASSSGSSGANVLTF.